This is a list of T cell receptor beta chains from one sample in a study of blood T cell repertoires in COVID-19. Here immunoSEQ multiplex PCR was the method, and the copy in TCRdb shows in-frame clones only, minus some. The table records fewer than 500,000 clones, 80% to 90% of them present only once. Material for sequencing was PBMCs or T cells enriched from blood (not recorded which). Receptor source: a young man who had recovered from COVID-19. The conserved cysteine and the conserved F or W are not part of the CDR3 here. D genes are given only for firm matches.

TRBV28,TRBJ2-7,-,ASSLRQVSYEQY
TRBV5-8,TRBJ1-2,-,ASSLRRGTYGYT
TRBV4-2,TRBJ2-7,TRBD1,ASSQGDRGIYEQY
TRBV28,TRBJ1-1,-,ASSFSPSVSTEAF
TRBV5-1,TRBJ2-3,-,ASSWPPGPAETDTQY
TRBV29-1,TRBJ1-5,-,SVADSLNQPQH
TRBV30,TRBJ1-6,-,AWSGWQMNSPLH
TRBV19,TRBJ2-5,-,ASSIDLTGGQETQY
TRBV7-3,TRBJ2-1,TRBD2,ASSLMGTSGHNEQF
TRBV6-6,TRBJ2-7,TRBD2,ASSSTSGRNEQY
TRBV2,TRBJ2-7,-,ASRLYEQY